These 18 T cell receptor beta chains originate from one sample sequenced in a study of vaccination effects on CD4 cells after COVID-19. These receptors' antigens are unknown. The authors isolated CD4+ T cells after 10 days of culture. Two-dose vaccination with either BNT162b2 or mRNA-1273 was given to the participants. Generated by immunoSEQ multiplex PCR, the TCRdb table keeps only in-frame clones and is missing some. The sample carries about 66,000 clones, around 79% recorded once. Source: CD4+ T cells from PBMCs cultured without peptide, taken after COVID-19 vaccination. Every receptor here comes from a human donor who received a COVID-19 vaccine.

The chain links TRBV3-1 (or the pseudogene TRBV3-2) to TRBJ2-5; 13 nucleotides line up with TRBD2. The ends lost 1 base at V and 1 base at J; junction bases unmatched: 0. Germline V gives CDR1 LGHDT, CDR2 YNNKEL (reference sequence). This CDR3 is built from 16 residues. Here the CDR3 reads CASSQGLAGGQETQYF. In DNA, the CDR3 is TGTGCCAGCAGCCAAGGACTAGCGGGGGGCCAAGAGACCCAGTACTTC.

This clone was seen a handful of times. This chain connects TRBV24-1 to TRBJ1-6; a weak D match, TRBD1 (5 bases). Trimming pared 3 bases from V and 10 bases from J, leaving 18 bases between. Germline V gene lookup returns CDR1 KGHDR and CDR2 SFDVKD. CDR3 length equals 16 residues. The CDR3 is CATSDPRDGGASPLHF. The CDR3 nucleotides are TGTGCCACCAGTGATCCCAGGGACGGAGGAGCATCACCCCTCCACTTT.

The chain uses TRBV6-1 and TRBJ2-2; unclear D gene. The CDR3 runs 14 residues. The V gene's germline CDR1 is MNHNS and CDR2 SASEGT. Trimming took 8 bases from V and 3 from J, leaving 13 bases between them. CDR3 loop: CASVSPRDTGELFF. Here the CDR3 DNA reads TGTGCCAGCGTTAGCCCCAGAGACACCGGGGAGCTGTTTTTT.

This chain connects TRBV27 to TRBJ2-1; 9 nucleotides match TRBD1. The V segment lost 8 bases and the J segment 1 base; nucleotides outside the gene matches: 6. The CDR3 length is 15 residues. Per the germline V gene, CDR1 is MNHEY and CDR2 is SMNVEV (reference sequence). The CDR3 region is CASRTGTGSYNEQFF. For the CDR3, the DNA is TGTGCCAGCCGAACCGGGACAGGGTCCTACAATGAGCAGTTCTTC.

The gene calls are TRBV19 and TRBJ1-1; maybe TRBD1 (6 bases). Trimming stripped 9 bases from V and 0 bases from J, with 14 bases between. This CDR3 spans 14 amino acids. Per germline, CDR1 LNHDA and CDR2 SQIVND (reference sequence). The DNA for the CDR3 is TGTGCCAGCGAGACCGGGACACTGAACACTGAAGCTTTCTTT. Protein: CASETGTLNTEAFF.

This clone has only a few counts. This chain connects TRBV6-5 to TRBJ2-7, with D maybe TRBD1 (5 bases). Trimming took 7 bases from V and 0 from J, leaving 16 bases between them. This CDR3 has 15 residues. Germline assignment: CDR1 MNHEY and CDR2 SVGAGI. The CDR3 coding sequence is TGTGCCAGCATTTTTGCGGCAGGGCTCTCCTACGAGCAGTACGTC. Amino acids: CASIFAAGLSYEQYV.

The J gene is TRBJ2-5, the V gene TRBV9; 12 positions match TRBD2. J gave up 5 bases and V 4 bases, and 9 bases lay outside the gene matches. Germline loops: CDR1 SGDLS, CDR2 YYNGEE. The CDR3 loop spans 16 amino acids. CDR3 loop: CASSTASGGAGETQYF. CDR3 bases: TGTGCCAGCAGCACGGCTAGCGGGGGGGCCGGCGAGACCCAGTACTTC.

This rearrangement joins TRBV27 to TRBJ2-4, with TRBD2 as a possible D gene (6 bases). V was clipped by 6 bases and J by 0 bases, with 6 bases between them. Looked up from germline, CDR1 is MNHEY and CDR2 is SMNVEV (reference sequence). This CDR3 has 13 amino acids. CDR3 in DNA: TGTGCCAGCAGGGGACTAGCCAAAAACATTCAGTACTTC. This gives the protein CASRGLAKNIQYF.

The V call is TRBV7-9, the J call TRBJ2-3; D unclear. Germline lookup yields CDR1 SEHNR and CDR2 FQNEAQ (reference sequence). CDR3 length: 14 amino acids. The V end lost 3 bases, the J end lost 4 bases, and 11 bases lay between the germline ends. The CDR3 DNA follows: TGTGCCAGCAGCTTCTCACAATCGGCAGATACGCAGTATTTT. Residues: CASSFSQSADTQYF.

In DNA form, the CDR3 reads TGTGCCAGCAGCCAATGGCCGAGCTCCTACAATGAGCAGTTCTTC. It yields the protein CASSQWPSSYNEQFF. The gene calls are TRBV3-1 (or the pseudogene TRBV3-2) and TRBJ2-1; D gene ambiguous. Germline loops: CDR1 LGHDT, CDR2 YNNKEL (reference sequence). Trimming stripped 2 bases from V and 0 bases from J, with 8 bases between. This CDR3 comprises 15 residues.

The V call is TRBV5-1, the J call TRBJ2-2; D gene uncertain. This CDR3 spans 15 amino acids. The germline V gene has CDR1 SGHRS and CDR2 YFSETQ. V lost 0 bases and J lost 0, with 6 bases in between. The CDR3 nucleotides read TGCGCCAGCAGCTTGGGGCAGCCGAACACCGGGGAGCTGTTTTTT. Protein product: CASSLGQPNTGELFF. Combining the CDR3 with reference TRBV5-1 and TRBJ2-2 gives the whole variable domain KAGVTQTPRYLIKTRGQQVTLSCSPISGHRSVSWYQQTPGQGLQFLFEYFSETQRNKGNFPGRFSGRQFSNSRSEMNVSTLELGDSALYLCASSLGQPNTGELFFGEGSRLTVL.

The gene calls are TRBV28 and TRBJ2-1; 7 bases align to TRBD1. The CDR3 has 13 residues. CDR1 and CDR2 from the germline V gene are MDHEN and SYDVKM. V shed 7 bases and J 7 bases; nucleotides not matched to a gene: 7. CDR3 residues: CASTRQGWNEQFF. The CDR3 DNA reads TGTGCCAGCACCCGACAGGGCTGGAATGAGCAGTTCTTC.

The chain is built from TRBV28 and TRBJ1-5, with a weak D call TRBD1 (6 bases). The V end lost 5 bases, the J end lost 2 bases, and 16 bases lay between the germline ends. From germline, CDR1 is MDHEN and CDR2 SYDVKM. CDR3 length: 16 residues. The CDR3 bases are TGTGCCAGCAGTCCACAGGGTACCCTTCGCAATCAGCCCCAGCATTTT. Protein product: CASSPQGTLRNQPQHF.

This chain joins TRBV28 and TRBJ2-3, with TRBD2 identical over 9 bases. The CDR3 loop spans 14 amino acids. The germline V gene encodes CDR1 MDHEN and CDR2 SYDVKM. Trimming cost V 6 bases and J 6 bases; bases outside gene matches: 7. The CDR3 here is CASRGTSSVDTQYF. The CDR3 coding sequence is TGTGCCAGCAGGGGGACTAGCAGTGTGGATACGCAGTATTTT.

The chain carries TRBV4-1 and TRBJ2-2; 10 bases are a match to TRBD1. Trimming cost V 6 bases and J 1 base; bases outside gene matches: 5. Germline CDR1 and CDR2: MGHRA and YSYEKL. There are 16 residues in the CDR3. The CDR3 DNA reads TGCGCCAGCAGAGAGACAGGGGGCAGGAACACCGGGGAGCTGTTTTTT. As protein: CASRETGGRNTGELFF.

This chain connects TRBV9 to TRBJ1-6, with D perhaps TRBD1 (6 bases). CDR1 is SGDLS and CDR2 is YYNGEE in the germline V gene. V was shortened by 2 bases and J by 9 bases, with 12 bases between the two germline ends. The CDR3 spans 14 residues. CDR3 coding DNA: TGTGCCAGCAGCGTGGGGGGGCATAGTTCACCCCTCCACTTT. Amino acids: CASSVGGHSSPLHF. The full variable domain, with the rest looked up from reference TRBV9 and TRBJ1-6, is DSGVTQTPKHLITATGQRVTLRCSPRSGDLSVYWYQQSLDQGLQFLIQYYNGEERAKGNILERFSAQQFPDLHSELNLSSLELGDSALYFCASSVGGHSSPLHFGNGTRLTVT.

The J gene is TRBJ2-6, the V gene TRBV18; tentative D call: TRBD1 (6 bases). The germline V and J ends were trimmed by 6 bases and 0 bases, with 21 bases remaining between them. Germline lookup yields CDR1 KGHSH and CDR2 LQKENI. The CDR3 has 19 residues. The CDR3 nucleotides are TGTGCCAGCTCCCCCGTTGGGACACCCTTTTCCTCTGGGGCCAACGTCCTGACTTTC. Translated: CASSPVGTPFSSGANVLTF.

This clone was seen a few times. The chain is built from TRBV28 and TRBJ1-5; D uncertain. Germline V gene lookup returns CDR1 MDHEN and CDR2 SYDVKM. V lost 11 bases and J 3 bases, leaving 8 bases between the germline ends. The CDR3 is made up of 11 amino acids. The CDR3 nucleotides read TGTGCCTCCTCCTTCAATCAGCCCCAGCATTTT. Translation gives CASSFNQPQHF.